Listed below are T cell receptor beta chains from one sample, sequenced in a study of T cell responses to AZD1222 COVID-19 vaccine. Only in-frame clones appear in the TCRdb table, and some are missing; sequencing was by immunoSEQ multiplex PCR. Among roughly 100,000 clones listed, approximately 81% were seen once. The sample consisted of peripheral blood, taken on day 0 of AZD1222 vaccination. Receptor source: an adult in good health. The CDR3 runs from the conserved cysteine through the conserved F or W. D genes are given only for firm matches. The size field is filled for only some rows; it gives once, few, many or a size class.

clone_size,v_call,j_call,d_call,cdr3_nt,cdr3_aa
-,TRBV7-9,TRBJ1-4,TRBD1,TGTGCCAGCAGCGCCGGGACAGGGGGCGGAAAACTGTTTTTT,CASSAGTGGGKLFF
once,TRBV6-2/TRBV6-3,TRBJ1-5,-,TGTGCCAGCAGTTATTGGGCCCAGCCCCAGCATTTT,CASSYWAQPQHF
few,TRBV28,TRBJ1-4,-,TGTGCCAGCAGTTTAGGAACAGGGTATCCTGAAAAACTGTTTTTT,CASSLGTGYPEKLFF
-,TRBV6-1,TRBJ1-5,-,TGTGCCAGCAGTGAAGGAGTGGGCAGGTGGAATCAGCCCCAGCATTTT,CASSEGVGRWNQPQHF
-,TRBV6-2/TRBV6-3,TRBJ1-1,-,TGTGCCAGCAGTCTCTCGAACACTGAAGCTTTCTTT,CASSLSNTEAFF
-,TRBV6-5,TRBJ1-2,TRBD1,TGTGCCAGCAGGGGGGACAGTTGGCTTAACTATGGCTACACCTTC,CASRGDSWLNYGYTF
many,TRBV28,TRBJ1-6,TRBD1,TGTGCCAGCAGGACACGGACAGGGGGACATTCACCCCTCCACTTT,CASRTRTGGHSPLHF
-,TRBV19,TRBJ1-5,-,TGTGCCACCCGGGGCCCAGGGCCACTTAGCAATCAGCCCCAGCATTTT,CATRGPGPLSNQPQHF
-,TRBV10-3,TRBJ1-6,-,TGTGCCATCAGTGATGGCTCCTATAATTCACCCCTCCACTTT,CAISDGSYNSPLHF
-,TRBV6-2/TRBV6-3,TRBJ1-2,TRBD1,TGTGCCAGCAGCTCCTTGAATAGGGACAGGGGAAAGGATGGCTACACCTTC,CASSSLNRDRGKDGYTF
-,TRBV5-4,TRBJ1-1,TRBD1,TGTGCCAGCAGGCCCCCGGGACAGACAATGAACACTGAAGCTTTCTTT,CASRPPGQTMNTEAFF
once,TRBV27,TRBJ2-1,-,TGTGCCAGCCGACCCCTCCGGGACAATGAGCAGTTCTTC,CASRPLRDNEQFF
few,TRBV11-3,TRBJ1-1,-,TGTGCCAGCAGCCCTAGGAGGGGAGACTTGAACACTGAAGCTTTCTTT,CASSPRRGDLNTEAFF
once,TRBV11-2,TRBJ2-1,TRBD2,TGTGCCAGCAGCTTCGTAGCGGGAGGTCAAAAACAATACAATGAGCAGTTCTTC,CASSFVAGGQKQYNEQFF